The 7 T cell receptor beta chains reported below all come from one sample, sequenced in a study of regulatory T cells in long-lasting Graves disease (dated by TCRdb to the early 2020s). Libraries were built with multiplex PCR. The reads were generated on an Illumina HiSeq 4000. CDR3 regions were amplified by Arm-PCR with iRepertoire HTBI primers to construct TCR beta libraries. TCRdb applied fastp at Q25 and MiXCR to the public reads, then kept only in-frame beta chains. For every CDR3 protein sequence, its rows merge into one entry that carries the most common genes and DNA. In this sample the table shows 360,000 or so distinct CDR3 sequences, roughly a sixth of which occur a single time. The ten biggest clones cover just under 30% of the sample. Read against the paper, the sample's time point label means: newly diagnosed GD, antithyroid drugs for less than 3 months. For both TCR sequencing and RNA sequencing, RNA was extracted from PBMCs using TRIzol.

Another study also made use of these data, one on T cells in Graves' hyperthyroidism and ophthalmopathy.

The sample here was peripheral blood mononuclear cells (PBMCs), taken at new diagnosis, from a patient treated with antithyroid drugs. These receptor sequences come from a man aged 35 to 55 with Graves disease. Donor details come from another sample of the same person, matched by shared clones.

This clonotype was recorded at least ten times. Written as DNA, the CDR3 is TGTGCCATCACCAGGACAGGGGGTTATGCCGAGCAGTACTTC. Its protein product is CAITRTGGYAEQYF. The J gene is TRBJ2-7, the V gene TRBV10-3; TRBD1 matches 10 bases. The junction had 9 bases not matched to a gene; V was cut back by 7 bases and J by 6 bases. The CDR3 runs 14 residues. Germline-derived CDR1 and CDR2 are ENHRY and SYGVKD.

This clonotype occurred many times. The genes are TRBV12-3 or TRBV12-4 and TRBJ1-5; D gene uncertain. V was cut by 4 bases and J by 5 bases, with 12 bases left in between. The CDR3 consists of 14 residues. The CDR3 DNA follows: TGTGCCAGCAGTTCGCAGGCGACGGATCAGCCCCAGCATTTT. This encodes CASSSQATDQPQHF.

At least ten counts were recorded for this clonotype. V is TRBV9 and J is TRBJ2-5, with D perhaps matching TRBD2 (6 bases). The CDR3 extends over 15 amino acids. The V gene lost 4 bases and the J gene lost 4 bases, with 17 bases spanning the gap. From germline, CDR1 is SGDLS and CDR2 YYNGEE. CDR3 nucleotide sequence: TGTGCCAGCAGCTCCGGACTATCCTCCCGAGAGACCCAGTACTTC. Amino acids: CASSSGLSSRETQYF.

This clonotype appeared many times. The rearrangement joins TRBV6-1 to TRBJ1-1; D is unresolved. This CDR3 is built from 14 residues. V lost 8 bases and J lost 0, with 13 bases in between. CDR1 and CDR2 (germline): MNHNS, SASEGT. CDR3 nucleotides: TGTGCCAGCCAAACCTACTTGCTGAACACTGAAGCTTTCTTT. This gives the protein CASQTYLLNTEAFF.

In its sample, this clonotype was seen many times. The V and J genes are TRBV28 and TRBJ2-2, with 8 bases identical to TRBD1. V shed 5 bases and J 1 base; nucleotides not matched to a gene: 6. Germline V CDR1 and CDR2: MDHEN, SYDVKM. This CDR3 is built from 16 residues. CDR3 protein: CASSPFGTGNTGELFF. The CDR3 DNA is TGTGCCAGCAGTCCCTTCGGGACAGGGAACACCGGGGAGCTGTTTTTT. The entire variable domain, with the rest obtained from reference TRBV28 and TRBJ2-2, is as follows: DVKVTQSSRYLVKRTGEKVFLECVQDMDHENMFWYRQDPGLGLRLIYFSYDVKMKEKGDIPEGYSVSREKKERFSLILESASTNQTSMYLCASSPFGTGNTGELFFGEGSRLTVL.

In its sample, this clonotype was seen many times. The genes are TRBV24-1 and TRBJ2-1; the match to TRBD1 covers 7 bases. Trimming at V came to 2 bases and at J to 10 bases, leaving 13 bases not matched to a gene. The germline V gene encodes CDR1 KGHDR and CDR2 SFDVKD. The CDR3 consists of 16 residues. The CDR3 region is CATSDSRLDRAGEQFF. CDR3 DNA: TGTGCCACCAGTGATTCGAGGCTTGACAGGGCTGGCGAGCAGTTCTTC.

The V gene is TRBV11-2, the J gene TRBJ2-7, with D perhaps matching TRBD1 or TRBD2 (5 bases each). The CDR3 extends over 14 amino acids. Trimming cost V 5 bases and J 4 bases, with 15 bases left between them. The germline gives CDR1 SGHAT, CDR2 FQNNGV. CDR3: CASSPGAFPYEQYF. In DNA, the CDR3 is TGTGCCAGCAGCCCCGGGGCCTTTCCTTACGAGCAGTACTTC.